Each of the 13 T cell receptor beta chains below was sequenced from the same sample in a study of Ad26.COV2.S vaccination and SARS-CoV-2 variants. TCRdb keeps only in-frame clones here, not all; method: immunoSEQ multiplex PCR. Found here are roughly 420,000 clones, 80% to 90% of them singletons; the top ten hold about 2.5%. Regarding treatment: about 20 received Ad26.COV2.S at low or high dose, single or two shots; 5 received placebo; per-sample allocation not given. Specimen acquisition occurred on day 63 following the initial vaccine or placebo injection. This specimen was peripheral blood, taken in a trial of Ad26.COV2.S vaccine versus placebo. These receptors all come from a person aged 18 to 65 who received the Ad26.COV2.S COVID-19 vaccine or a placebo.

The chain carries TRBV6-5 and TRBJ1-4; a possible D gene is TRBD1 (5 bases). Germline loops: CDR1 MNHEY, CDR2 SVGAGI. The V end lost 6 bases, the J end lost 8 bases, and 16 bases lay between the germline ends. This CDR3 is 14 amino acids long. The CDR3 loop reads CASSLRWGWEKLFF. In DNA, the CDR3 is TGTGCCAGCAGCCTTCGTTGGGGGTGGGAAAAACTGTTTTTT.

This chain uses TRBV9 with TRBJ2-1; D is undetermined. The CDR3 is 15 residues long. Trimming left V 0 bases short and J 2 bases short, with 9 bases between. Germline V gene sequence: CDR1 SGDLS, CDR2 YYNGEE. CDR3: CASSVEGVTYNEQFF. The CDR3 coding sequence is TGTGCCAGCAGCGTAGAGGGTGTTACCTACAATGAGCAGTTCTTC.

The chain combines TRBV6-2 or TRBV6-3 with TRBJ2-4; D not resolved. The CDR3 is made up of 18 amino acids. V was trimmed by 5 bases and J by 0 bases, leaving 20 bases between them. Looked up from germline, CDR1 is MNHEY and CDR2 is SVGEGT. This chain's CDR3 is CASSGSVKEPLAKNIQYF. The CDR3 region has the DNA TGTGCCAGCAGTGGGTCGGTCAAAGAGCCGCTAGCCAAAAACATTCAGTACTTC.

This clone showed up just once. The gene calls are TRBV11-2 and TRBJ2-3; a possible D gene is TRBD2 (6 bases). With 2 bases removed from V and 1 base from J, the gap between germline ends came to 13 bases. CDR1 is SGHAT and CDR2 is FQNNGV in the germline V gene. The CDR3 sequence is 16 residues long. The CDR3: CASSLYGGYGTDTQYF. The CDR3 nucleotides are TGTGCCAGCAGCTTATACGGGGGATATGGCACAGATACGCAGTATTTT.

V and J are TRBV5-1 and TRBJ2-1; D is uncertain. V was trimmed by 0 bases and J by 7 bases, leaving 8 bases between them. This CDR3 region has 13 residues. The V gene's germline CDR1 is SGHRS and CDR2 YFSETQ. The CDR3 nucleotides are TGCGCCAGCAGCTTGGGTCCAGGAAATGAGCAGTTCTTC. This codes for CASSLGPGNEQFF. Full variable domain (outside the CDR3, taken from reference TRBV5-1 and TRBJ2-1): KAGVTQTPRYLIKTRGQQVTLSCSPISGHRSVSWYQQTPGQGLQFLFEYFSETQRNKGNFPGRFSGRQFSNSRSEMNVSTLELGDSALYLCASSLGPGNEQFFGPGTRLTVL.

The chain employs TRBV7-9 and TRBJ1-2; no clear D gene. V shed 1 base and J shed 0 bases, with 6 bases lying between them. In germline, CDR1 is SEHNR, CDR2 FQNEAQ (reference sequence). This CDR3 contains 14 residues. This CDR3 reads CASSLGNTNYGYTF. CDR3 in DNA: TGTGCCAGCAGCTTAGGGAACACTAACTATGGCTACACCTTC. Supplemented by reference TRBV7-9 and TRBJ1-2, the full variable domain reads DTGVSQNPRHKITKRGQNVTFRCDPISEHNRLYWYRQTLGQGPEFLTYFQNEAQLEKSRLLSDRFSAERPKGSFSTLEIQRTEQGDSAMYLCASSLGNTNYGYTFGSGTRLTVV.

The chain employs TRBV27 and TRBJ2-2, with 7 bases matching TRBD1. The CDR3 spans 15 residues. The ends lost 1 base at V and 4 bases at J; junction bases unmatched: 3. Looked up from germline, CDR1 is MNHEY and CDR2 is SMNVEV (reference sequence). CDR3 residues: CASSLYTGATGELFF. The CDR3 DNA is TGTGCCAGCAGTTTATATACAGGGGCCACCGGGGAGCTGTTTTTT.

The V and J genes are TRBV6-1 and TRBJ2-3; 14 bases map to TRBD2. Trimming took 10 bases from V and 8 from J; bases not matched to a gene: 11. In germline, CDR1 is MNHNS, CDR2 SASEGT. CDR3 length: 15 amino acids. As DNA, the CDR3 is TGTGCCATTACACCGGGACTAGCGGGAGTTGGTACGCAGTATTTT. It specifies CAITPGLAGVGTQYF.

The CDR3 DNA follows: TGTGCCAGCAGTTACTCGGGCAACTCTGGAAACACCATATATTTT. Amino acid sequence: CASSYSGNSGNTIYF. The chain combines TRBV6-6 with TRBJ1-3, with D hard to call. Germline values: CDR1 MNHNY, CDR2 SVGAGI (reference sequence). Trimming removed 0 bases from V and 0 bases from J, with 6 bases in between. The CDR3 spans 15 residues.

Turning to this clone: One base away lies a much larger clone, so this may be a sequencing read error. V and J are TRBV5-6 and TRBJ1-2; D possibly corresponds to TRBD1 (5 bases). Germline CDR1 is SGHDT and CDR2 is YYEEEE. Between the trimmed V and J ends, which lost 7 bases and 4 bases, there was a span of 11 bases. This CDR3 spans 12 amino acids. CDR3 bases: TGTGCCAGCTCCCGGGGGTCCTATGGCTACACCTTC. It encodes CASSRGSYGYTF.

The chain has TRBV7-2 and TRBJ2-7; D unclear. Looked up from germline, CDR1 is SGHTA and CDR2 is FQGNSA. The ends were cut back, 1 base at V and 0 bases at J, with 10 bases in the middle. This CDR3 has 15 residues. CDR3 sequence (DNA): TGTGCCAGCAGCTTAGTGGCAGCAACCTCCTACGAGCAGTACTTC. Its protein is CASSLVAATSYEQYF.

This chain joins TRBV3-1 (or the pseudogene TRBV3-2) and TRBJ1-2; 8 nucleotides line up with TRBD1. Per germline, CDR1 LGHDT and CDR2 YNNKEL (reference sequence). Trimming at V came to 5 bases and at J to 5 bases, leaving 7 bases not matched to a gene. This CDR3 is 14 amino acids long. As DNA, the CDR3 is TGTGCCAGCAGCAGTTGGACAGGGCTTTATGGCTACACCTTC. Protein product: CASSSWTGLYGYTF.

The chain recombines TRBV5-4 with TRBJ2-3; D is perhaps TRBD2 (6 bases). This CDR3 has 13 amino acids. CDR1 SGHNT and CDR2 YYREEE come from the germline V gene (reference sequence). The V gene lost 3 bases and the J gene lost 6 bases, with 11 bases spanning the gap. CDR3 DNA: TGTGCCAGCAGCTGGCGGGGATCGGATACGCAGTATTTT. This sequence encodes CASSWRGSDTQYF.